Each of the 30 T cell receptor beta chains below was sequenced from the same sample in a study of T cell therapy after organ transplantation. No cognate antigen is known for these TCRs. Data came from immunoSEQ multiplex PCR; TCRdb stores just in-frame clones and leaves some out. The sample holds about 15,000 clones, approximately 83% seen once. Stated time point: 20-29 weeks after completion of therapy. Sequenced material: CD8+ T cells from blood, taken after autologous CMV-specific T cell therapy. The source of these receptors is a human patient who had received a solid organ transplant and had CMV disease. Some T cells may be the graft donor's.

This sequence joins TRBV7-7 and TRBJ2-5; unclear D gene. CDR1 and CDR2 (germline): SSHAT, FNYEAQ (reference sequence). The CDR3 is made up of 15 amino acids. V lost 1 base to trimming and J lost 1 base, with 10 bases between them. CDR3 residues: CASSLEITAQETQYF. DNA for the CDR3: TGTGCCAGCAGCTTAGAAATCACAGCCCAAGAGACCCAGTACTTC.

The chain carries TRBV18 and TRBJ2-7; D not certain. Germline V CDR1 and CDR2: KGHSH, LQKENI. V shed 1 base and J shed 6 bases, with 7 bases lying between them. The length of the CDR3 is 12 residues. The CDR3, as DNA: TGTGCCAGCTCACCACAGGGAAGCGAGCAGTACTTC. It encodes CASSPQGSEQYF.

This chain uses TRBV19 with TRBJ1-2, with D tentatively TRBD1 (6 bases). The V end lost 5 bases, the J end lost 5 bases, and 15 bases lay between the germline ends. The CDR3 extends over 14 amino acids. Germline CDR1 is LNHDA and CDR2 is SQIVND (reference sequence). CDR3 DNA: TGTGCCAGTAGTGTCCTCACAGGGATGTATGGCTACACCTTC. Protein: CASSVLTGMYGYTF.

The rearrangement uses TRBV7-3 and TRBJ2-6, with 8 bases that match TRBD1. Germline assignment: CDR1 SGHTA and CDR2 FQGTGA. Unmatched junction bases numbered 6, after V lost 5 bases and J lost 0 bases. This CDR3 has 17 residues. CDR3: CASSVGQGNSGANVLTF. The DNA of the CDR3 is TGTGCCAGCAGCGTCGGACAGGGAAACTCTGGGGCCAACGTCCTGACTTTC.

CDR3 residues: CASSSTSDGEQYF. DNA for the CDR3: TGTGCCAGCAGCTCAACCTCGGATGGGGAGCAGTACTTC. The rearrangement uses TRBV7-6 and TRBJ2-7, with no clear D. Germline CDR1 is SGHVS and CDR2 is FNYEAQ. The CDR3 has 13 residues. The V gene lost 4 bases and the J gene lost 7 bases, with 14 bases spanning the gap.

The J gene is TRBJ1-1, the V gene TRBV27, with D perhaps TRBD1 (6 bases). Looked up from germline, CDR1 is MNHEY and CDR2 is SMNVEV (reference sequence). CDR3 length equals 14 residues. V gave up 3 bases and J gave up 3 bases, with 11 bases separating them. The CDR3 DNA sequence: TGTGCCAGCAGTTTCTCGGCAGGGGACACTGAAGCTTTCTTT. Encoded protein: CASSFSAGDTEAFF.

V usage is TRBV29-1 and J usage is TRBJ2-7, with a possible D match to TRBD2 (5 bases). The CDR3 consists of 11 residues. Between the trimmed V and J ends, which lost 3 bases and 4 bases, there was a span of 7 bases. Germline lookup yields CDR1 SQVTM and CDR2 ANQGSEA. CDR3 region: CSVEGRYEQYF. The CDR3 nucleotides read TGCAGCGTTGAGGGGAGATACGAGCAGTACTTC.

The gene calls are TRBV27 and TRBJ2-7; D is unresolved. In germline, CDR1 is MNHEY, CDR2 SMNVEV (reference sequence). This CDR3 is built from 16 residues. V lost 6 bases to trimming and J lost 3 bases, with 21 bases between them. The CDR3 protein is CASSQGQWMVGYEQYF. In DNA, the CDR3 is TGTGCCAGCAGCCAAGGGCAGTGGATGGTGGGCTACGAGCAGTACTTC.

This chain uses TRBV30 with TRBJ1-1; D is uncertain. The CDR3 is 14 residues long. CDR1 is GTSNPN, CDR2 SVGIG, per germline (reference sequence). Trimming pared 0 bases from V and 0 bases from J, leaving 8 bases between. In DNA, the CDR3 is TGTGCCTGGAGTGTATTGGGCATGAACACTGAAGCTTTCTTT. Translated: CAWSVLGMNTEAFF.

V and J are TRBV13 and TRBJ1-1, with TRBD1 matching 8 bases. V was clipped by 5 bases and J by 4 bases; unmatched bases: 9. CDR3 length equals 15 residues. Per germline, CDR1 PRHDT and CDR2 FYEKMQ (reference sequence). The CDR3, as DNA: TGTGCCAGCAGCGAGCGACAGGGGAGCGGCACTGAAGCTTTCTTT. Protein sequence: CASSERQGSGTEAFF.

The chain links TRBV7-8 to TRBJ1-1; D not resolved. The CDR3 contains 16 residues. The germline gives CDR1 SGHVS, CDR2 FQNEAQ. Trimming cost V 4 bases and J 0 bases, with 15 bases left between them. The CDR3 reads CASSSGPGTLNTEAFF. The CDR3 bases are TGTGCCAGCAGCTCAGGACCGGGAACGCTGAACACTGAAGCTTTCTTT.

V gene TRBV10-1 combines with J gene TRBJ2-3, with D hard to call. V was pared by 6 bases and J by 2 bases, with 12 bases between. CDR3 length equals 14 residues. The germline V gene encodes CDR1 WNHNN and CDR2 SYGVQD (reference sequence). The CDR3 here is CASRGRMPTDTQYF. The CDR3 nucleotides read TGCGCCAGCAGAGGACGGATGCCCACAGATACGCAGTATTTT.

The chain couples TRBV13 to TRBJ2-5, with D perhaps matching TRBD1 or TRBD2 (6 bases each). Trimming shortened V by 5 bases and J by 5 bases, and 18 bases separated the two germline ends. In germline, CDR1 is PRHDT, CDR2 FYEKMQ (reference sequence). This CDR3 region has 15 residues. The CDR3 DNA reads TGTGCCAGCAGCCTTGGGACTCTAAGGGGGGAGACCCAGTACTTC. This sequence encodes CASSLGTLRGETQYF.

This rearrangement joins TRBV29-1 to TRBJ1-1; D possibly corresponds to TRBD1 (6 bases). Germline V CDR1 and CDR2: SQVTM, ANQGSEA. The CDR3 loop spans 11 amino acids. Trimming removed 7 bases at V and 6 bases at J, with 12 bases between. The CDR3 reads CSARGLAEAFF. The CDR3 region has the DNA TGCAGCGCCAGGGGCCTGGCTGAAGCTTTCTTT.

The V call is TRBV6-6, the J call TRBJ2-3; D is unclear. The length of the CDR3 is 15 residues. V was cut by 0 bases and J by 2 bases, with 9 bases left in between. CDR1 is MNHNY, CDR2 SVGAGI, per germline (reference sequence). This CDR3 reads CASSYSGRTTDTQYF. The CDR3 DNA reads TGTGCCAGCAGTTACTCGGGAAGGACCACAGATACGCAGTATTTT.

This sequence joins TRBV11-2 and TRBJ1-2; perhaps TRBD1 as D (6 bases). Germline V gene lookup returns CDR1 SGHAT and CDR2 FQNNGV. The V gene lost 5 bases and the J gene lost 6 bases, with 25 bases spanning the gap. This CDR3 contains 17 residues. CDR3 sequence: CASSLNYGQQALNGYTF. In nucleotides, the CDR3 is TGTGCCAGCAGCCTTAATTACGGACAGCAAGCCTTGAATGGCTACACCTTC.

This clone was seen only a few times. This sequence joins TRBV7-2 and TRBJ2-3; no clear D. The V end lost 2 bases, the J end lost 4 bases, and 7 bases lay between the germline ends. CDR1 and CDR2 from the germline V gene are SGHTA and FQGNSA. The CDR3 length is 13 residues. The CDR3 DNA reads as TGTGCCAGCAGCTTACCCCCCGCAGATACGCAGTATTTT. This sequence encodes CASSLPPADTQYF.

This clone appeared once. This chain connects TRBV5-1 to TRBJ2-2, with a possible D match to TRBD1 (6 bases). V was clipped by 0 bases and J by 3 bases, with 18 bases between them. The CDR3 contains 18 residues. In germline, CDR1 is SGHRS, CDR2 YFSETQ. Here the CDR3 reads CASSLASGDPYHTGELFF. The DNA of the CDR3 is TGCGCCAGCAGCTTGGCGTCAGGGGACCCCTATCACACCGGGGAGCTGTTTTTT.

The CDR3 protein is CASSLAPEGGDNGYTF. Written as DNA, the CDR3 is TGTGCCAGCAGCTTAGCGCCGGAGGGAGGGGATAATGGCTACACCTTC. The chain uses TRBV7-6 and TRBJ1-2; TRBD1 is a possible D gene (5 bases). The CDR3 spans 16 residues. Trimming pared 0 bases from V and 6 bases from J, leaving 17 bases between. Germline CDR1 reads SGHVS; CDR2 reads FNYEAQ.

V is TRBV21-1 and J is TRBJ2-7; the D segment call TRBD1 is taken from the table without a DNA check. TRBV21-1 is a listed pseudogene. The CDR3 has 16 residues. The CDR3 spells CASSSSPGQGPYEQYF. The DNA of the CDR3 is TGTGCCAGCAGTTCCTCACCGGGACAGGGGCCCTACGAGCAGTACTTC.

Written as DNA, the CDR3 is TGCAGCGTGGCGGGGACGTACTCCTACGAGCAGTACTTC. Residues: CSVAGTYSYEQYF. V gene TRBV29-1 combines with J gene TRBJ2-7, with TRBD2 as a possible D gene (6 bases). The CDR3 runs to 13 residues. V was clipped by 6 bases and J by 0 bases, with 12 bases between them. Germline V gene sequence: CDR1 SQVTM, CDR2 ANQGSEA.

The rearrangement links TRBV6-5 to TRBJ2-7, with 9 bases that match TRBD2. Germline values: CDR1 MNHEY, CDR2 SVGAGI. The trim removed 0 bases at V and 5 bases at J, leaving 5 bases unmatched. This CDR3 is built from 15 residues. DNA for the CDR3: TGTGCCAGCAGTTACTCATCGCTAGCGGGACACGAGCAGTACTTC. Protein: CASSYSSLAGHEQYF.

DNA for the CDR3: TGTGCCAGCAGTTTATCATCTAACTATGGCTACACCTTC. Protein: CASSLSSNYGYTF. V and J are TRBV27 and TRBJ1-2; no definite D call. V was shortened by 0 bases and J by 0 bases, with 2 bases between the two germline ends. This CDR3 has 13 residues. CDR1 MNHEY and CDR2 SMNVEV come from the germline V gene (reference sequence).

This clone was seen only once. This chain connects TRBV30 to TRBJ1-1; TRBD1 agrees at 7 bases. Trimming took 1 base from V and 4 from J; bases not matched to a gene: 6. The CDR3 totals 14 residues. Germline lookup yields CDR1 GTSNPN and CDR2 SVGIG (reference sequence). The CDR3 nucleotides are TGTGCCTGGAGTGGCGGCGCAGGGGGCACTGAAGCTTTCTTT. Protein product: CAWSGGAGGTEAFF.

V and J are TRBV14 and TRBJ2-7; D is possibly TRBD1 (6 bases). Trimming left V 4 bases short and J 2 bases short, with 18 bases between. Germline loops: CDR1 SGHDN, CDR2 FVKESK. The CDR3 has 16 amino acids. The CDR3 DNA follows: TGTGCCAGCAGCCCCGCCAGGGGAGACGGGCCCTACGAGCAGTACTTC. As protein: CASSPARGDGPYEQYF.

This clone was detected only once. The genes are TRBV5-3 and TRBJ1-2; D gene uncertain. TRBV5-3 is filed as an ORF, its function uncertain. This CDR3 is 16 amino acids long. The V gene lost 2 bases and the J gene lost 1 base, with 15 bases spanning the gap. The CDR3 DNA reads TGTGCCAGAAGCTTCGTAACGGGGTTACTTAACTATGGCTACACCTTC. Its protein product is CARSFVTGLLNYGYTF.

This chain links TRBV5-6 with TRBJ1-2; no clear D gene. The CDR3 sequence is 12 residues long. The ends were cut back, 5 bases at V and 8 bases at J, with 13 bases in the middle. CDR1 SGHDT and CDR2 YYEEEE come from the germline V gene. The CDR3 reads CASSPNLGGYTF. The CDR3 coding sequence is TGTGCCAGCAGTCCCAACCTGGGGGGCTACACCTTC. Using reference TRBV5-6 and TRBJ1-2 for the parts outside the CDR3, the full variable domain is DAGVTQSPTHLIKTRGQQVTLRCSPKSGHDTVSWYQQALGQGPQFIFQYYEEEERQRGNFPDRFSGHQFPNYSSELNVNALLLGDSALYLCASSPNLGGYTFGSGTRLTVV.

This chain links TRBV10-3 with TRBJ2-7; D may be TRBD1 (6 bases). The germline V gene encodes CDR1 ENHRY and CDR2 SYGVKD. The V and J ends lost 2 bases and 5 bases respectively, with 13 bases between them. There are 14 residues in the CDR3. The DNA for the CDR3 is TGTGCCATCAGTGAGCTCACAGGGAGAAACGAGCAGTACTTC. Translated, it gives CAISELTGRNEQYF.

This sequence joins TRBV19 and TRBJ2-1; no firm D call. The V gene lost 1 base and the J gene lost 8 bases, with 9 bases spanning the gap. CDR1 is LNHDA, CDR2 SQIVND, per germline (reference sequence). The CDR3 is made up of 13 amino acids. The CDR3 protein is CASSIGNLHEQFF. For the CDR3, the DNA is TGTGCCAGTAGTATAGGAAATCTCCATGAGCAGTTCTTC.

The chain is built from TRBV27 and TRBJ2-5; D unresolved. Germline V gene lookup returns CDR1 MNHEY and CDR2 SMNVEV (reference sequence). The CDR3 is 13 residues long. Trimming cost V 7 bases and J 2 bases, with 11 bases left between them. Written as DNA, the CDR3 is TGTGCCAGCACCCCCAGTGGACAAGAGACCCAGTACTTC. It specifies CASTPSGQETQYF.